A single sample gave rise to the 3 T cell receptor beta chains below, sequenced in a study of shared clonotypes between healthy human individuals. Some clones are missing from TCRdb's copy, which holds only in-frame ones; the method was immunoSEQ multiplex PCR. The data contain around 500,000 clones, over 75% of them singletons. Sequencing was done on a sample of PBMCs. The receptors were sampled from a woman aged 40 to 50 in good health. Some clones in this sample may be carry-over from other donors' samples.

The chain joins TRBV10-3 to TRBJ2-7; 8 bases are shared with TRBD1. The CDR3 has 15 amino acids. Germline CDR1 ENHRY, CDR2 SYGVKD. Germline trimming cut 1 base from V and 3 bases from J; bases unmatched to any gene: 5. In DNA form, the CDR3 reads TGTGCCATCAGTGAGTTTACAGGGGGAGGCTACGAGCAGTACTTC. It encodes CAISEFTGGGYEQYF.

On this clone: A far larger clone differs by one base, so this is likely a read error. The chain combines TRBV28 with TRBJ1-5; D is unclear. The ends were cut back, 5 bases at V and 4 bases at J, with 6 bases in the middle. The CDR3 contains 12 residues. The germline CDR1 and CDR2 sequences are MDHEN and SYDVKM. In nucleotides, the CDR3 is TGTGCCAGCAGTCCGGTGAATCAGCCCCAGCATTTT. It is translated as CASSPVNQPQHF.

This clone was observed many times. This rearrangement joins TRBV27 to TRBJ1-2; D ambiguous. V lost 8 bases, J lost 4 bases, and 14 bases lay in between. Germline lookup yields CDR1 MNHEY and CDR2 SMNVEV (reference sequence). The CDR3 runs 13 residues. The CDR3 region is CASRPRASYGYTF. The CDR3 nucleotides are TGTGCCAGCCGCCCCCGAGCTAGCTATGGCTACACCTTC.